This passage covers 26 T cell receptor beta chains from one sample sequenced in a study of PD-L1 blockade in urothelial cancer. Time point of the sample: peripheral blood 6 weeks after treatment start. TCRdb keeps only in-frame clones here, not all; method: immunoSEQ multiplex PCR. Seen here are about 130,000 clones, about 82% observed once, and the top ten hold approximately 2.4%. The material sequenced was PBMCs, taken around atezolizumab (anti-PD-L1) treatment. The source of these receptors is a man over 45 with urothelial cancer.

This clone was recorded once. The chain combines TRBV5-5 with TRBJ2-7; possibly TRBD2 for D (6 bases). The germline CDR1 and CDR2 sequences are SGHKS and YYEKEE (reference sequence). This CDR3 spans 13 amino acids. Trimming left V 2 bases short and J 7 bases short, with 13 bases between. This chain's CDR3 is CASSFPEGREQYF. CDR3 sequence (DNA): TGTGCCAGCAGCTTTCCGGAGGGGAGAGAGCAGTACTTC. Based on the CDR3 plus reference TRBV5-5 and TRBJ2-7, the full variable domain is DAGVTQSPTHLIKTRGQQVTLRCSPISGHKSVSWYQQVLGQGPQFIFQYYEKEERGRGNFPDRFSARQFPNYSSELNVNALLLGDSALYLCASSFPEGREQYFGPGTRLTVT.

J is TRBJ1-2 and V is TRBV28; tentative D call: TRBD1 (6 bases). Deletions cut 5 bases from V and 6 bases from J, with 19 bases between. Per germline, CDR1 MDHEN and CDR2 SYDVKM. This CDR3 region has 15 residues. Written as DNA, the CDR3 is TGTGCCAGCAGTCCCCATCTCCAGGGGTGGGATGGCTACACCTTC. Amino acids: CASSPHLQGWDGYTF.

The chain recombines TRBV4-2 with TRBJ2-1, with 8 nucleotides matching TRBD2. Germline CDR1 reads LGHNA; CDR2 reads YNFKEQ. Trimming removed 1 base from V and 2 bases from J; junction bases left unmatched: 4. The CDR3 sequence is 16 residues long. The CDR3 nucleotides are TGTGCCAGCAGCCAAGCACTAGCGGATGCCTACAATGAGCAGTTCTTC. It specifies CASSQALADAYNEQFF.

V and J are TRBV21-1 and TRBJ2-3; TRBD2, the D gene given by the table, was not confirmed from the DNA. TRBV21-1 is a recognized pseudogene. The CDR3 totals 14 residues. This chain's CDR3 is CAGGLAGCEDTQYF. Here the CDR3 DNA reads TGTGCCGGCGGACTAGCGGGATGTGAAGATACGCAGTATTTT.

The chain employs TRBV19 and TRBJ2-1; perhaps TRBD2 as D (5 bases). V was clipped by 5 bases and J by 7 bases, with 15 bases between them. Germline CDR1 and CDR2: LNHDA and SQIVND (reference sequence). This CDR3 is 14 amino acids long. The CDR3 region has the DNA TGTGCCAGTAGTCTTTCCCTAGCTTGGAATGAGCAGTTCTTC. Amino acids: CASSLSLAWNEQFF.

CDR3 amino acids: CASSIGTAYTEAFF. The CDR3 DNA follows: TGTGCCAGCAGCATAGGGACAGCCTACACTGAAGCTTTCTTT. The V gene is TRBV5-6, the J gene TRBJ1-1, with TRBD1 matching 7 bases. V was pared by 4 bases and J by 3 bases, with 6 bases of the junction left unmatched. The CDR3 sequence is 14 residues long. Germline CDR1 and CDR2: SGHDT and YYEEEE.

The rearrangement links TRBV5-1 to TRBJ1-1; no reliable D call. This CDR3 comprises 14 residues. The V end lost 1 base, the J end lost 1 base, and 8 bases lay between the germline ends. Germline V gene lookup returns CDR1 SGHRS and CDR2 YFSETQ. This CDR3 reads CASSLTITNTEAFF. The CDR3 coding sequence is TGCGCCAGCAGCTTGACTATCACGAACACTGAAGCTTTCTTT.

V and J are TRBV5-4 and TRBJ2-1, with TRBD2 as a possible D gene (5 bases). Trimming cost V 0 bases and J 9 bases, with 16 bases left between them. The CDR3 covers 15 residues. CDR1 and CDR2 from the germline V gene are SGHNT and YYREEE (reference sequence). The CDR3 protein is CASSLGGSSFAEQFF. The CDR3 coding sequence is TGTGCCAGCAGCTTGGGTGGGAGTTCTTTTGCTGAGCAGTTCTTC. Filled out from reference TRBV5-4 and TRBJ2-1, the complete variable domain reads ETGVTQSPTHLIKTRGQQVTLRCSSQSGHNTVSWYQQALGQGPQFIFQYYREEENGRGNFPPRFSGLQFPNYSSELNVNALELDDSALYLCASSLGGSSFAEQFFGPGTRLTVL.

V gene TRBV13 combines with J gene TRBJ1-2, with 8 bases matching TRBD1. Germline CDR1 reads PRHDT; CDR2 reads FYEKMQ (reference sequence). The CDR3 totals 14 residues. The trim removed 4 bases at V and 2 bases at J, leaving 3 bases unmatched. This chain's CDR3 is CASSYNRGNYGYTF. DNA of the CDR3: TGTGCCAGCAGCTACAACAGGGGGAACTATGGCTACACCTTC.

The V call is TRBV5-1, the J call TRBJ2-7; 7 bases are a match to TRBD1. This CDR3 is 14 amino acids long. In germline, CDR1 is SGHRS, CDR2 YFSETQ. Germline trimming cut 2 bases from V and 6 bases from J; bases unmatched to any gene: 8. CDR3 region: CASSLGGSRAEQYF. The CDR3 DNA follows: TGCGCCAGCAGCTTAGGGGGCAGTAGGGCCGAGCAGTACTTC.

The V and J genes are TRBV6-1 and TRBJ1-2; TRBD1 might be the D (5 bases). Germline V gives CDR1 MNHNS, CDR2 SASEGT. Trimming stripped 0 bases from V and 8 bases from J, with 13 bases between. This CDR3 comprises 14 residues. CDR3: CASSEASAGRGYTF. The CDR3 nucleotides read TGTGCCAGCAGTGAAGCGTCAGCAGGGCGAGGCTACACCTTC.

The chain employs TRBV20-1 and TRBJ2-7; 8 bases are shared with TRBD2. CDR1 is DFQATT and CDR2 is SNEGSKA in the germline V gene (reference sequence). V was clipped by 6 bases and J by 4 bases; unmatched bases: 2. The CDR3 sequence is 11 residues long. The CDR3 DNA sequence: TGCAGTGCCGGGAGGGGGTACGAGCAGTACTTC. Translated, it gives CSAGRGYEQYF.

The V gene is TRBV19, the J gene TRBJ1-2, with 12 bases identical to TRBD1. CDR1 is LNHDA and CDR2 is SQIVND in the germline V gene (reference sequence). This CDR3 is built from 17 residues. V lost 5 bases and J lost 3; bases outside the gene matches: 10. CDR3 protein: CASSARDRGLLDYGYTF. Here the CDR3 DNA reads TGTGCCAGTAGTGCTCGGGACAGGGGGCTTCTGGACTATGGCTACACCTTC.

The CDR3 DNA follows: TGTGCCAGCAGCCGAGAGATCTTGCGCGAGCAGTACTTC. It specifies CASSREILREQYF. The rearrangement joins TRBV4-2 to TRBJ2-7; D is ambiguous. This CDR3 is 13 amino acids long. Trimming left V 4 bases short and J 6 bases short, with 13 bases between. The germline V gene encodes CDR1 LGHNA and CDR2 YNFKEQ.

The rearrangement uses TRBV9 and TRBJ2-2, with 8 nucleotides matching TRBD2. The V and J ends lost 4 bases and 0 bases, in that order; junction bases with no gene match: 2. This CDR3 has 15 amino acids. CDR1 and CDR2 (germline): SGDLS, YYNGEE. The CDR3 bases are TGTGCCAGCAGCCGGGGACTAGCGAACACCGGGGAGCTGTTTTTT. Amino acids: CASSRGLANTGELFF.

The J gene is TRBJ2-1, the V gene TRBV27; 9 bases map to TRBD2. The V and J ends lost 5 bases and 10 bases, in that order; junction bases with no gene match: 9. Looked up from germline, CDR1 is MNHEY and CDR2 is SMNVEV (reference sequence). The CDR3 contains 14 residues. CDR3 bases: TGTGCCAGCAGTAAGGCGGGAGGGCCGGGGGAGCAGTTCTTC. Its protein product is CASSKAGGPGEQFF.

The CDR3 spells CASSQAPGQGFGYTF. CDR3 sequence (DNA): TGTGCCAGCAGCCAAGCACCGGGACAGGGATTTGGCTACACCTTC. The V call is TRBV16, the J call TRBJ1-2, with TRBD1 matching over 9 bases. CDR1 and CDR2 from the germline V gene are KGHSY and FQNENV. CDR3 length equals 15 residues. With V trimmed by 2 bases and J by 7 bases, 8 bases remained unmatched.

CDR3 nucleotide sequence: TGTGCCAGCAGGACAGGGTTACGGGGGAATAACTATGGCTACACCTTC. Translated: CASRTGLRGNNYGYTF. The chain couples TRBV28 to TRBJ1-2; 7 bases align to TRBD1. V lost 6 bases, J lost 1 base, and 11 bases stayed unmatched. The CDR3 length is 16 residues. Germline V CDR1 and CDR2: MDHEN, SYDVKM.

The rearrangement uses TRBV21-1 and TRBJ2-1; TRBD2 is taken as the D call from the table, unchecked against the DNA. TRBV21-1 is a pseudogene locus. The CDR3 contains 15 residues. This chain's CDR3 is CASSPGQREYGEQFF. DNA of the CDR3: TGTGCCAGCAGTCCCGGGCAGCGGGAGTACGGTGAGCAGTTCTTC.

The V and J genes are TRBV4-2 and TRBJ2-3; 7 bases match TRBD2. The CDR3 length is 16 residues. The germline gives CDR1 LGHNA, CDR2 YNFKEQ. The junction had 7 bases not matched to a gene; V was cut back by 1 base and J by 3 bases. CDR3 sequence (DNA): TGTGCCAGCAGCCAAGGGGTTGAGGGAGGGACAGATACGCAGTATTTT. It yields the protein CASSQGVEGGTDTQYF.

This chain joins TRBV5-1 and TRBJ2-2, with TRBD1 matching 8 bases. The CDR3 sequence is 15 residues long. Germline loops: CDR1 SGHRS, CDR2 YFSETQ. V dropped 3 bases and J dropped 3; count of bases not matched to a gene: 4. This CDR3 is CASSYDRGYTGELFF. For the CDR3, the DNA is TGCGCCAGCAGCTACGACAGGGGCTACACCGGGGAGCTGTTTTTT.

Of note for this clone: Other DNA variants within this sample encode the same CDR3. The chain employs TRBV5-6 and TRBJ1-2; D is unclear. V was shortened by 0 bases and J by 3 bases, with 3 bases between the two germline ends. This CDR3 contains 12 residues. Germline V gene data show CDR1 as SGHDT and CDR2 as YYEEEE. The CDR3 sequence is CASSLADYGYTF. Written as DNA, the CDR3 is TGTGCCAGCAGCTTGGCCGACTATGGCTACACCTTC.

V usage is TRBV5-1 and J usage is TRBJ2-5, with a weak D call TRBD2 (7 bases). The germline V and J ends were trimmed by 4 bases and 0 bases, with 16 bases remaining between them. Germline V gene data show CDR1 as SGHRS and CDR2 as YFSETQ. This CDR3 comprises 16 residues. CDR3 residues: CASSQGRADYQETQYF. The CDR3 DNA follows: TGCGCCAGCAGCCAGGGGAGGGCCGATTACCAAGAGACCCAGTACTTC.

The chain combines TRBV5-1 with TRBJ1-1, with D maybe TRBD1 (5 bases). The CDR3 is 13 residues long. Germline V gene sequence: CDR1 SGHRS, CDR2 YFSETQ. V was clipped by 5 bases and J by 1 base, with 9 bases between them. CDR3 sequence: CASRDQGNTEAFF. In nucleotides, the CDR3 is TGCGCCAGCAGGGACCAGGGGAACACTGAAGCTTTCTTT.

This rearrangement joins TRBV5-8 to TRBJ1-2, with D possibly being TRBD1 (5 bases). This CDR3 region has 13 residues. Germline V CDR1 and CDR2: SGHTS, YDEGEE. V was trimmed by 6 bases and J by 4 bases, leaving 13 bases between them. The CDR3: CASKVSGFYGYTF. CDR3 DNA sequence: TGTGCCAGCAAAGTTTCAGGGTTCTATGGCTACACCTTC.

The chain uses TRBV9 and TRBJ2-5, with TRBD2 matching 7 bases. The CDR3 totals 15 residues. Trimming at V came to 0 bases and at J to 5 bases, leaving 7 bases not matched to a gene. Germline CDR1 reads SGDLS; CDR2 reads YYNGEE. CDR3 sequence: CASSVGGGVRETQYF. The CDR3 coding sequence is TGTGCCAGCAGCGTAGGGGGGGGAGTACGTGAGACCCAGTACTTC.